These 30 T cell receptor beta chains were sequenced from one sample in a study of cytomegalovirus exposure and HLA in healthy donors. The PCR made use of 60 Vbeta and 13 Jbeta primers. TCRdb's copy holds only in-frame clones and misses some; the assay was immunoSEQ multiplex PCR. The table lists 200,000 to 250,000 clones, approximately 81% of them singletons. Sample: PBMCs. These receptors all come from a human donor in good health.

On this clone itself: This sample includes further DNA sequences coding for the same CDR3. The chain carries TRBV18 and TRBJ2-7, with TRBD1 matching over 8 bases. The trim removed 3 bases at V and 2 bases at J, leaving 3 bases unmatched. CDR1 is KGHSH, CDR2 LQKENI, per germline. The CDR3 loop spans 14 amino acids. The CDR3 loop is CASSPGTGAYEQYF. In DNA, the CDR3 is TGTGCCAGCTCACCCGGGACAGGAGCCTACGAGCAGTACTTC.

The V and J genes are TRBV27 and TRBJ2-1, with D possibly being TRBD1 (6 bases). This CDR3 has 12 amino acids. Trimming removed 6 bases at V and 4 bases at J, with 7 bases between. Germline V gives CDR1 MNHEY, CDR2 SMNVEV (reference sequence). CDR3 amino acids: CASSDRYNEQFF. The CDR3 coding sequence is TGTGCCAGCAGCGACAGGTACAATGAGCAGTTCTTC.

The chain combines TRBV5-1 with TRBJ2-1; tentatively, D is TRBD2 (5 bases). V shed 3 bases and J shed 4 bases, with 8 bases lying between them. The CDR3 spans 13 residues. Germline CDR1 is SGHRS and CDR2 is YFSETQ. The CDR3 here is CASSSGLYNEQFF. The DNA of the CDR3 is TGCGCCAGCAGCTCCGGACTTTACAATGAGCAGTTCTTC.

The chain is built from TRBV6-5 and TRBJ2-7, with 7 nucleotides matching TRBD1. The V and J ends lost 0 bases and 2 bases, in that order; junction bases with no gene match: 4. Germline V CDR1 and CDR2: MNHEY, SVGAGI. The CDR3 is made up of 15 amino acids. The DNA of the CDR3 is TGTGCCAGCAGTTACTCCTCGACAGGGCCCTACGAGCAGTACTTC. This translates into CASSYSSTGPYEQYF.

CDR3 sequence (DNA): TGTGCCAGCAGCTTAGTCCGCGGCAGGGGGCATGATGAGACCCAGTACTTC. This sequence encodes CASSLVRGRGHDETQYF. The genes are TRBV7-2 and TRBJ2-5; 8 bases map to TRBD1. With V trimmed by 1 base and J by 5 bases, 12 bases remained unmatched. The CDR3 sequence is 17 residues long. Germline-derived CDR1 and CDR2 are SGHTA and FQGNSA.

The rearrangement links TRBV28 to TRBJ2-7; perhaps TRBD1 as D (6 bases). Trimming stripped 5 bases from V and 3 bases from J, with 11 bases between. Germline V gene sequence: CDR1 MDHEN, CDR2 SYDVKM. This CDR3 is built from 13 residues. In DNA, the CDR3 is TGTGCCAGCAGTCGGTACAGGGTCTACGAGCAGTACTTC. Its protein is CASSRYRVYEQYF.

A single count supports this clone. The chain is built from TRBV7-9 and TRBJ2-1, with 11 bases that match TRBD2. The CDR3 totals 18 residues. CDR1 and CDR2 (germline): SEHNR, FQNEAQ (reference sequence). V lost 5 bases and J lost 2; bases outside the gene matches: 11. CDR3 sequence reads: CASSPPLTSGTTYNEQFF. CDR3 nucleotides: TGTGCCAGCAGCCCGCCTCTGACTAGCGGGACAACCTACAATGAGCAGTTCTTC. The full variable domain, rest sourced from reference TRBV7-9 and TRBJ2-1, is DTGVSQNPRHKITKRGQNVTFRCDPISEHNRLYWYRQTLGQGPEFLTYFQNEAQLEKSRLLSDRFSAERPKGSFSTLEIQRTEQGDSAMYLCASSPPLTSGTTYNEQFFGPGTRLTVL.

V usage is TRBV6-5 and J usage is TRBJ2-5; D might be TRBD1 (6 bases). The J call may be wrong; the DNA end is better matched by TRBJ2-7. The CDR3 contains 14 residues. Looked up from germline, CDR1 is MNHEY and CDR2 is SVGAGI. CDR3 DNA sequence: TGTGCCAGCAGTTACTCAACAGGGCCCTACGAGCAGTACTTC. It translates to CASSYSTGPYEQYF.

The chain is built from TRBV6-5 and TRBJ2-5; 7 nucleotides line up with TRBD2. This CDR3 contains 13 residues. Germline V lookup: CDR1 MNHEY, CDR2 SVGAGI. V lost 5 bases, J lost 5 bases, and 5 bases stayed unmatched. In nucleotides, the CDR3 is TGTGCCAGCAGTATAGGGGAGGGCGAGACCCAGTACTTC. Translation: CASSIGEGETQYF.

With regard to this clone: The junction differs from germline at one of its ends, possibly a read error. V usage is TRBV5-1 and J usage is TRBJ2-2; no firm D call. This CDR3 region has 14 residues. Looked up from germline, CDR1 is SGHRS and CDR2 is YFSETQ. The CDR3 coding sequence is TGCGTCAGCAGTTCGGGTACCCTAACCGGGGAGCTGTTTTTT. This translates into CVSSSGTLTGELFF.

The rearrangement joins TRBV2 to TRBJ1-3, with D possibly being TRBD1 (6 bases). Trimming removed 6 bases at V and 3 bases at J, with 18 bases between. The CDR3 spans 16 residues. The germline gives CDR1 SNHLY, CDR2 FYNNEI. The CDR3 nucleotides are TGTGCCAGCAGCCCGACAGGTCCATCGGGTGGAAACACCATATATTTT. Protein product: CASSPTGPSGGNTIYF.

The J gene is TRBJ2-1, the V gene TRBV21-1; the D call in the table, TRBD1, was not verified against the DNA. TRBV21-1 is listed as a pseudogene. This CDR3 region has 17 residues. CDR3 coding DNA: TGTGCCAGCAGCAAAAGGACAGAAATCAGCTCCTACAATGAGCAGTTCTTC. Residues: CASSKRTEISSYNEQFF.

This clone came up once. In nucleotides, the CDR3 is TGTGCCAGCAGCGAGGATGAAAAACTGTTTTTT. It is translated as CASSEDEKLFF. V gene TRBV28 combines with J gene TRBJ1-4, with D unresolved. Trimming shortened V by 6 bases and J by 6 bases, and 5 bases separated the two germline ends. CDR1 and CDR2 from the germline V gene are MDHEN and SYDVKM. CDR3 length: 11 residues.

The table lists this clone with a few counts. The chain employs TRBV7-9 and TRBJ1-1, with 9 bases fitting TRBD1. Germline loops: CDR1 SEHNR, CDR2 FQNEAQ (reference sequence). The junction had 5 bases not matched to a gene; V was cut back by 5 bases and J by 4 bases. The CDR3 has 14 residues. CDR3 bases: TGTGCCAGCAGCCAACAGGGGGCTCGCACTGAAGCTTTCTTT. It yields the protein CASSQQGARTEAFF.

CDR3 DNA sequence: TGTGCCAGCAGCGAGGGCTTCCAAGAGACCCAGTACTTC. Protein product: CASSEGFQETQYF. The rearrangement links TRBV6-1 to TRBJ2-5; perhaps TRBD2 as D (5 bases). CDR3 size: 13 residues. Trimming left V 6 bases short and J 1 base short, with 9 bases between. Per germline, CDR1 MNHNS and CDR2 SASEGT.

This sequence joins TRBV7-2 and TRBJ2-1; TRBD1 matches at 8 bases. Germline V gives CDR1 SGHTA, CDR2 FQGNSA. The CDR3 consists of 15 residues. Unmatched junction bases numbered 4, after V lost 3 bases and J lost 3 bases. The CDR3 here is CASSLVQGGYNEQFF. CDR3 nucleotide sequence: TGTGCCAGCAGCTTGGTACAGGGGGGCTACAATGAGCAGTTCTTC.

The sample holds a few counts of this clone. CDR3 sequence: CASGGGTDTDTQYF. The CDR3 region has the DNA TGTGCCAGCGGCGGCGGGACGGACACAGATACGCAGTATTTT. The J gene is TRBJ2-3, the V gene TRBV6-4; D might be TRBD2 (6 bases). Trimming took 8 bases from V and 2 from J, leaving 14 bases between them. The length of the CDR3 is 14 residues. The V gene's germline CDR1 is MRHNA and CDR2 SNTAGT.

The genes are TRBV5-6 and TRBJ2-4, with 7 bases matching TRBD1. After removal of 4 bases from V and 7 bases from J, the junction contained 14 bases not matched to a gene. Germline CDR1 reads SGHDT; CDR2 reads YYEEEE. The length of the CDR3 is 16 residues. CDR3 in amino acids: CASSIYSTGLGNIQYF. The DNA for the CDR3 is TGTGCCAGCAGCATCTACTCGACAGGGTTAGGGAACATTCAGTACTTC.

The CDR3 loop reads CASSSHRGPSGGEQFF. In DNA, the CDR3 is TGTGCCAGCAGCTCACACAGGGGCCCAAGCGGAGGGGAGCAGTTCTTC. The rearrangement joins TRBV7-9 to TRBJ2-1; tentatively, D is TRBD1 (7 bases). Trimming took 4 bases from V and 10 from J, leaving 23 bases between them. Per the germline V gene, CDR1 is SEHNR and CDR2 is FQNEAQ (reference sequence). This CDR3 has 16 residues.

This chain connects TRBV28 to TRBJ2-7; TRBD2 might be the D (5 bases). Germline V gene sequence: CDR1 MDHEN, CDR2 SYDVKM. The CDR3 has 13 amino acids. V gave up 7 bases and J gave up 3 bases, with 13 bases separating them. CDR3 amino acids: CASNEGENYEQYF. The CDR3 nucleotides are TGTGCCAGCAATGAGGGAGAGAACTACGAGCAGTACTTC.

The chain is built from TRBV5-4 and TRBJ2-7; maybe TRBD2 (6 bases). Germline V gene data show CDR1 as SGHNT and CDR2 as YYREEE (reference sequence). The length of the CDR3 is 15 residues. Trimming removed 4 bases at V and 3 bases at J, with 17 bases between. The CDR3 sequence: CASSREAGTNYEQYF. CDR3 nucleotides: TGTGCCAGCAGCCGAGAAGCGGGCACCAACTACGAGCAGTACTTC.

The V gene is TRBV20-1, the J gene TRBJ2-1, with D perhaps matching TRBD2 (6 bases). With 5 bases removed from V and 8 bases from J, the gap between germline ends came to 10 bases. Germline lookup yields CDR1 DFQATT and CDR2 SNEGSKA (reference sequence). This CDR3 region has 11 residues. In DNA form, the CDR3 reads TGCAGTGCTGGGGGGACCTATGAGCAGTTCTTC. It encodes CSAGGTYEQFF.

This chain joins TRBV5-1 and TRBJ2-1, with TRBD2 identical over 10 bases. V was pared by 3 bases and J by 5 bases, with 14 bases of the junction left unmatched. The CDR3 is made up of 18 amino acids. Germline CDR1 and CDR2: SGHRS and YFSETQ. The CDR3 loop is CASSSYGVAGGSDNEQFF. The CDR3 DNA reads TGCGCCAGCAGCTCCTACGGTGTAGCGGGAGGATCGGACAATGAGCAGTTCTTC.

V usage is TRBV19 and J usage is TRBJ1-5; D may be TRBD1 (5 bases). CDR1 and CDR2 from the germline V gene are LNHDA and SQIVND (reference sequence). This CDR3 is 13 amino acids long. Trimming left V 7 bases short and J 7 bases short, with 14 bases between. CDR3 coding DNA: TGTGCCAGTACTCCCCAGGGTCAACAGCCCCAGCATTTT. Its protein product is CASTPQGQQPQHF.

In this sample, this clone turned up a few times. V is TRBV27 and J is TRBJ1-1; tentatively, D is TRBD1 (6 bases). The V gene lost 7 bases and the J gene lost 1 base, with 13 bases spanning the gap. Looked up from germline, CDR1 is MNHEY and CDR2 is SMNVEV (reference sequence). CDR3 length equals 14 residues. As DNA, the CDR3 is TGTGCCAGCAACAGGCAGGGGCCGAACACTGAAGCTTTCTTT. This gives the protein CASNRQGPNTEAFF.

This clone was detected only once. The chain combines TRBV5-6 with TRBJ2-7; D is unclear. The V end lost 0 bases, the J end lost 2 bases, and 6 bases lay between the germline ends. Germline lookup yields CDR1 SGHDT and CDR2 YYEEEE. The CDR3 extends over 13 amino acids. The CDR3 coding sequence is TGTGCCAGCAGCTTGGTTCAGACCTACGAGCAGTACTTC. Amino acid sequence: CASSLVQTYEQYF. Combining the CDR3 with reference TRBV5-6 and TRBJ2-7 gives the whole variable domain DAGVTQSPTHLIKTRGQQVTLRCSPKSGHDTVSWYQQALGQGPQFIFQYYEEEERQRGNFPDRFSGHQFPNYSSELNVNALLLGDSALYLCASSLVQTYEQYFGPGTRLTVT.

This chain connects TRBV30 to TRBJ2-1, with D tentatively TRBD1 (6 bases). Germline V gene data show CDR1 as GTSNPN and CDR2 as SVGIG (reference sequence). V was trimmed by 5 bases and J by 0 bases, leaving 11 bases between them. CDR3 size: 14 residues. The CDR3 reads CAWVTGGSYNEQFF. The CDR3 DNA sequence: TGTGCCTGGGTGACAGGCGGCTCCTACAATGAGCAGTTCTTC.

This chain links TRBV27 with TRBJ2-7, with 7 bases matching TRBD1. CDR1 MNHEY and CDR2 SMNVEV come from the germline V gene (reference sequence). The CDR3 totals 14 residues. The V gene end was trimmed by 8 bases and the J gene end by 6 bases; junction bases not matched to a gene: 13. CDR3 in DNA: TGTGCCAGCGCGACAGGGAATGTCCTTGGCGAGCAGTACTTC. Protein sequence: CASATGNVLGEQYF.

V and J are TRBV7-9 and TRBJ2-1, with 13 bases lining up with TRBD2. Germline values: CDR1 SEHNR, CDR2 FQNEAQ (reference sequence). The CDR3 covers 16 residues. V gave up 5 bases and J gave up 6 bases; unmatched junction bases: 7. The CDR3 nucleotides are TGTGCCAGCAGCACACTAGCGGGAGGGCCCGGCAATGAGCAGTTCTTC. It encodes CASSTLAGGPGNEQFF. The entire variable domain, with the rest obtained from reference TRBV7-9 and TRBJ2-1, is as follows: DTGVSQNPRHKITKRGQNVTFRCDPISEHNRLYWYRQTLGQGPEFLTYFQNEAQLEKSRLLSDRFSAERPKGSFSTLEIQRTEQGDSAMYLCASSTLAGGPGNEQFFGPGTRLTVL.

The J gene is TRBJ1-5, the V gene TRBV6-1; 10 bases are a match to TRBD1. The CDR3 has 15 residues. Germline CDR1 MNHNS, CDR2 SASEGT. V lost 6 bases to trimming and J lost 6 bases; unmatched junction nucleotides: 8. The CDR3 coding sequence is TGTGCCAGCAGCCACGGACAGGGGGTCGGTCAGCCCCAGCATTTT. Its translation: CASSHGQGVGQPQHF.